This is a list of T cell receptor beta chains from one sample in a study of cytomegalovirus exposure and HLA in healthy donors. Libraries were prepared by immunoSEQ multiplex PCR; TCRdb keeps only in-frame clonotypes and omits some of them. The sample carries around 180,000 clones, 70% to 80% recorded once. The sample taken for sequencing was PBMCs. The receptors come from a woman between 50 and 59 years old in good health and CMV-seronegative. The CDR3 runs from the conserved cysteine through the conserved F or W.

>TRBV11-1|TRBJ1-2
CASSLGTGSNYGYTF
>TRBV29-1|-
CSVKRSGQGEQYF
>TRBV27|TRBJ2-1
CASSFSGSSYNEQFF
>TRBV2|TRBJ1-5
CATGRDSNQPQHF
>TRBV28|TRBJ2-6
CASSLLANVLTF
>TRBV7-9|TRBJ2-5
CASSSRLDRQGETQYF
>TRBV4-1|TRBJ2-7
CASSRTGIFSYEQYF
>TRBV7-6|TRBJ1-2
CASSERGNYGYTF
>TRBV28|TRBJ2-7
CASSPFLGTGSPYEQYF
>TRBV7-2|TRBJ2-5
CASRTSGGAGTQYF
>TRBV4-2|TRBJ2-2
CASSQGRTGPLGELFF
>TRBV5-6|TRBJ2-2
CASSLRGRRKTGELFF
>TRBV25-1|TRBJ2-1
CASSEWAGTPIYNEQFF
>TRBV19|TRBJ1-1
CARIPGQPVGAFF
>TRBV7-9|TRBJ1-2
CASSSVGVHNYGYTF
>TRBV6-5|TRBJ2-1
CASASTGGSYNEQFF
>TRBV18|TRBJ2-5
CASSQGVQETQYF
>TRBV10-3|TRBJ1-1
CATGTGNTEAFF
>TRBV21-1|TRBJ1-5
CASSKEKGGSQPQHF
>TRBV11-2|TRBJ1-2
CASSPTTGPARGYTF
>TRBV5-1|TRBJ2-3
CASSADRGDTDTQYF
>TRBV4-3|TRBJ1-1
CASSGRGRTEAFF
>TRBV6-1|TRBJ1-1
CASSSQGINTEAFF
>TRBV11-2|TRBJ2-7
CASSLDWGRVSASGSYEQYF
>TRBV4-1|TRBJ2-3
CASSRLAGTDTQYF
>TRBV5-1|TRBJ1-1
CASSLVVGPNTEAFF
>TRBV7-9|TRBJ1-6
CSSSQLQGANSPLHF
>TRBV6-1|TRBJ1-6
CASSESQGTSPLHF
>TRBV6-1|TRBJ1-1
CASRRPGGATEAFF
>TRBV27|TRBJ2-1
CASSEVYTSYNEQFF
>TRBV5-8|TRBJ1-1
CASSPGVHEAFF
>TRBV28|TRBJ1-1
CATQVRTEAFF
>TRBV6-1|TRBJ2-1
CASNREIRGEQFF
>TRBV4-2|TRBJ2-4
CASSQDFGGHHTGTGEGNIQYF
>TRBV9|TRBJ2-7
CASSLTGDPYEQYF
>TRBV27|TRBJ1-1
CASSIDRQLEAFF
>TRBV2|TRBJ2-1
CASRRPGQGSGEQFF
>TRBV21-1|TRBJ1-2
CASSKRETGYNYGYTF
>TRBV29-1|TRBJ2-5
CSVGIAGETQYF
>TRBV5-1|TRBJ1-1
CASSIGTGLFMNTEAFF
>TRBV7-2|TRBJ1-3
CASSLGGAGGNTIYF
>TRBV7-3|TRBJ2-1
CASSSGTNYNEQFF
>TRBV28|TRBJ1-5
CASSMGALPRTRNQPQHF
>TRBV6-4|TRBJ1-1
CASSPGTPNTEAFF
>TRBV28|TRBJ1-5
CASRDRGGPLSNQPQHF
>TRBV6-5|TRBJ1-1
CASQRLRMNTEAFF
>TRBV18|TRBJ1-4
CASSPRRGPNEKLFF